This T cell receptor (beta chain) appears in the sequencing data of a study of blood T cell repertoires in COVID-19. Study-wide context: Some COVID-19 samples were acute and others convalescent; all came from the United States, Italy and Spain. T cells, B-cell-depleted T cells, or PBMCs provided the cDNA or gDNA that served as material.

Per the study methods: The assay estimated nucleated cells by amplifying reference gene primers. TCRdb keeps only in-frame clones here, not all; method: immunoSEQ multiplex PCR. Clone size and the V and J calls come from that table; the DNA yielded D and trimming. The table shows approximately 210,000 clones, with roughly 87% occurring only once. The ends were cut back, 11 bases at V and 1 base at J, with 14 bases in the middle. The length of the CDR3 is 13 residues. Germline V gives CDR1 LNHDA, CDR2 SQIVND (reference sequence). The sample taken for sequencing was peripheral blood. The rearrangement uses TRBV19 and TRBJ1-1, with D hard to call. The sequence was obtained from a man in his forties with active or convalescent COVID-19. The CDR3 nucleotides are TGTGCCGTCAGCCAGGAATCGAACACTGAAGCTTTCTTT. This codes for CAVSQESNTEAFF.